This entry lists 32 T cell receptor beta chains sequenced from one sample in a study of Graves' ophthalmopathy and Graves' hyperthyroidism. RNA transcripts provided the template for amplifying TCR beta CDR3 regions. Investigators did first-round RT-PCR with HTBI primers, then second-round multiplex PCR. TCRdb reanalysed the multiplex PCR reads using MiXCR and keeps one entry per CDR3 protein. This table holds approximately 160,000 distinct CDR3 sequences, 39% found once. Source material: peripheral blood. The receptors originated from a man in his thirties or forties with Graves' ophthalmopathy.

The chain uses TRBV2 and TRBJ1-2; maybe TRBD1 (5 bases). V lost 3 bases and J 4 bases, leaving 12 bases between the germline ends. Germline V gene lookup returns CDR1 SNHLY and CDR2 FYNNEI. The CDR3 sequence is 14 residues long. The CDR3 loop reads CASSEGRLGYGYTF. The CDR3, as DNA: TGTGCCAGCAGTGAGGGGCGGCTGGGCTATGGCTACACCTTC.

This clonotype appeared many times. J is TRBJ2-7 and V is TRBV2; D is unresolved. V was trimmed by 7 bases and J by 7 bases, leaving 17 bases between them. This CDR3 has 13 amino acids. Germline lookup yields CDR1 SNHLY and CDR2 FYNNEI. The CDR3 sequence: CASTRMEGKEQYF. The CDR3 DNA reads as TGTGCCAGCACCAGGATGGAAGGAAAAGAGCAGTACTTC.

This clonotype appeared many times. The genes are TRBV6-5 and TRBJ2-5; 10 positions agree with TRBD2. Per the germline V gene, CDR1 is MNHEY and CDR2 is SVGAGI. V shed 5 bases and J 2 bases; nucleotides not matched to a gene: 5. The CDR3 spans 15 residues. The CDR3 DNA follows: TGTGCCAGCAGTCCTAGCGGGAGTCGGCAAGAGACCCAGTACTTC. Encoded protein: CASSPSGSRQETQYF.

This clonotype was picked up many times. The CDR3 region has the DNA TGTGCCAGCAGTTCGGACAGCTCTGAAGCTTTCTTT. Its protein is CASSSDSSEAFF. The chain couples TRBV12-3 or TRBV12-4 to TRBJ1-1; a weak D match, TRBD1 (6 bases). The V gene lost 4 bases and the J gene lost 6 bases, with 9 bases spanning the gap. This CDR3 has 12 residues.

This clonotype was seen many times. V gene TRBV30 combines with J gene TRBJ2-7; 10 bases fit TRBD2. Germline V gene sequence: CDR1 GTSNPN, CDR2 SVGIG (reference sequence). The CDR3 covers 13 residues. V lost 4 bases to trimming and J lost 7 bases; unmatched junction nucleotides: 7. The chain's CDR3 is CAWTSGSPGEQYF. CDR3 coding DNA: TGTGCCTGGACTAGCGGGAGTCCCGGGGAGCAGTACTTC.

This chain joins TRBV6-2 or TRBV6-3 and TRBJ2-7; tentative D call: TRBD2 (6 bases). Trimming left V 0 bases short and J 6 bases short, with 9 bases between. This CDR3 has 13 amino acids. Per germline, CDR1 MNHEY and CDR2 SVGEGT. The CDR3 DNA follows: TGTGCCAGCAGTTACTCGGGTAGCGGCGAGCAGTACTTC. Its protein is CASSYSGSGEQYF.

This clonotype was seen many times. This sequence joins TRBV12-3 or TRBV12-4 and TRBJ2-7, with D hard to call. The CDR3 length is 14 residues. Trimming pared 5 bases from V and 2 bases from J, leaving 13 bases between. CDR3 protein: CASSPGPSAYEQYF. As DNA, the CDR3 is TGTGCCAGCAGTCCCGGACCCTCAGCCTACGAGCAGTACTTC.

The chain carries TRBV20-1 and TRBJ2-7; 10 positions agree with TRBD2. The trim removed 0 bases at V and 4 bases at J, leaving 6 bases unmatched. CDR3 length: 15 amino acids. The germline CDR1 and CDR2 sequences are DFQATT and SNEGSKA (reference sequence). Here the CDR3 reads CSARDGTSENYEQYF. DNA of the CDR3: TGCAGTGCTAGAGATGGGACTAGCGAAAATTACGAGCAGTACTTC.

This clonotype was seen repeatedly, ten times or more. The chain has TRBV12-3 or TRBV12-4 and TRBJ2-5; no clear D gene. The CDR3 is 16 amino acids. The V gene lost 2 bases and the J gene lost 1 base, with 14 bases spanning the gap. The DNA of the CDR3 is TGTGCCAGCAGTTTAAGAGGTCTTGACTCCCAAGAGACCCAGTACTTC. Protein: CASSLRGLDSQETQYF.

On this clonotype itself: A junction boundary mismatches the germline segment, possibly from a read error. The chain couples TRBV28 to TRBJ2-4, with 8 bases fitting TRBD2. CDR3 length: 12 amino acids. Germline CDR1 and CDR2: MDHEN and SYDVKM. CDR3 residues: CVSNIGGDIQYF. The CDR3, as DNA: TGTGTCAGCAACATCGGGGGGGACATTCAGTACTTC.

The V gene is TRBV20-1, the J gene TRBJ2-7; 10 bases are shared with TRBD1. J gave up 3 bases and V 0 bases, and 14 bases lay outside the gene matches. Germline V lookup: CDR1 DFQATT, CDR2 SNEGSKA (reference sequence). There are 18 residues in the CDR3. The CDR3 loop is CSARDEGKRDRGIYEQYF. CDR3 DNA: TGCAGTGCTAGAGATGAGGGAAAAAGGGACAGGGGAATCTACGAGCAGTACTTC.

This clonotype was recorded at least ten times. The chain links TRBV5-6 to TRBJ2-7; 11 bases match TRBD2. With 3 bases clipped from V and 2 bases from J, the junction kept 13 bases outside the gene matches. The CDR3 length is 18 residues. CDR1 is SGHDT and CDR2 is YYEEEE in the germline V gene. This chain's CDR3 is CASSSTVLSGRVTYEQYF. The CDR3 coding sequence is TGTGCCAGCAGCTCTACAGTTCTTAGCGGGAGGGTCACCTACGAGCAGTACTTC.

A single count supports this clonotype. This chain links TRBV6-2 or TRBV6-3 with TRBJ1-5; D might be TRBD1 (5 bases). The germline CDR1 and CDR2 sequences are MNHEY and SVGEGT. V lost 6 bases, J lost 3 bases, and 12 bases lay in between. The CDR3 spans 14 residues. The CDR3 reads CASRSPGSNQPQHF. CDR3 sequence (DNA): TGTGCCAGCAGAAGCCCAGGGTCCAATCAGCCCCAGCATTTT.

V is TRBV7-6 and J is TRBJ2-7, with D tentatively TRBD2 (5 bases). CDR3 length equals 12 residues. Germline lookup yields CDR1 SGHVS and CDR2 FNYEAQ. The ends were cut back, 5 bases at V and 3 bases at J, with 8 bases in the middle. The CDR3 DNA reads TGTGCCAGCAGCAAGAGGGTCTACGAGCAGTACTTC. This codes for CASSKRVYEQYF.

This chain uses TRBV25-1 with TRBJ1-1; 9 bases map to TRBD1. The V segment lost 2 bases and the J segment 3 bases; nucleotides outside the gene matches: 4. The germline V gene encodes CDR1 MGHDK and CDR2 SYGVNS. The CDR3 totals 15 residues. The CDR3 DNA is TGTGCCAGCAGTGAAACAGGGGGCTCGTACACTGAAGCTTTCTTT. Translated, it gives CASSETGGSYTEAFF.

This clonotype showed up many times. The CDR3 nucleotides read TGTGCCCAACGGGCCCTCCGGAACACTGAAGCTTTCTTT. This gives the protein CAQRALRNTEAFF. The rearrangement uses TRBV6-1 and TRBJ1-1; D ambiguous. V dropped 11 bases and J dropped 1 base, with 14 bases sitting between them. CDR1 and CDR2 from the germline V gene are MNHNS and SASEGT. The CDR3 has 13 residues.

This sequence joins TRBV6-2 or TRBV6-3 and TRBJ2-5, with D possibly matching TRBD1 (5 bases). The CDR3 is 18 amino acids. The V end lost 7 bases, the J end lost 4 bases, and 28 bases lay between the germline ends. The germline V gene has CDR1 MNHEY and CDR2 SVGEGT. This chain's CDR3 is CASISLETLRAGRETQYF. In DNA form, the CDR3 reads TGTGCCAGCATCAGCCTGGAAACCCTCAGGGCCGGCCGAGAGACCCAGTACTTC.

This clonotype was seen many times. CDR3 in amino acids: CASSEDVRNEQYF. The CDR3 DNA reads TGTGCCAGCAGTGAAGATGTTCGTAACGAGCAGTACTTC. The chain carries TRBV6-1 and TRBJ2-7, with D unclear. This CDR3 has 13 residues. The V end lost 1 base, the J end lost 5 bases, and 9 bases lay between the germline ends. CDR1 and CDR2 from the germline V gene are MNHNS and SASEGT.

This clonotype was seen at least ten times. V usage is TRBV19 and J usage is TRBJ2-2; D uncertain. The CDR3 runs to 13 residues. Trimming removed 5 bases at V and 6 bases at J, with 10 bases between. Germline CDR1 reads LNHDA; CDR2 reads SQIVND (reference sequence). Written as DNA, the CDR3 is TGTGCCAGTAGTCCCATACGGTCCGGGGAGCTGTTTTTT. This translates into CASSPIRSGELFF.

This clonotype was seen many times. The chain has TRBV12-5 and TRBJ2-7, with no clear D. The CDR3 covers 11 residues. Germline V gives CDR1 LGHNT, CDR2 FRNRAP. V was shortened by 3 bases and J by 6 bases, with 6 bases between the two germline ends. The CDR3 sequence is CASGFFPEQYF. CDR3 bases: TGTGCTAGTGGTTTCTTCCCCGAGCAGTACTTC.

The genes are TRBV15 and TRBJ2-6; the D gene is possibly TRBD1 (6 bases). In germline, CDR1 is LNHNV, CDR2 YYDKDF (reference sequence). The V end was cut by 0 bases, the J end by 3 bases, with 9 bases between. CDR3 length equals 16 residues. For the CDR3, the DNA is TGTGCCACCAGCAGAGAATGGGGGCGTGGGGCCAACGTCCTGACTTTC. Protein: CATSREWGRGANVLTF.

In this sample, this clonotype turned up many times. The chain links TRBV29-1 to TRBJ2-5; D remains ambiguous. Germline CDR1 is SQVTM and CDR2 is ANQGSEA. The CDR3 spans 10 residues. The ends were cut back, 4 bases at V and 5 bases at J, with 5 bases in the middle. This chain's CDR3 is CSVVEETQYF. DNA of the CDR3: TGCAGCGTTGTCGAGGAGACCCAGTACTTC.

The chain joins TRBV28 to TRBJ2-7, with D tentatively TRBD2 (6 bases). The ends were cut back, 8 bases at V and 3 bases at J, with 17 bases in the middle. This CDR3 is built from 14 residues. Germline lookup yields CDR1 MDHEN and CDR2 SYDVKM. Here the CDR3 reads CASGPWAGYYEQYF. CDR3 coding DNA: TGTGCCAGCGGCCCCTGGGCGGGGTACTACGAGCAGTACTTC.

This clonotype was detected many times. The rearrangement uses TRBV18 and TRBJ2-7; a possible D gene is TRBD1 (5 bases). V lost 0 bases and J lost 2, with 5 bases in between. Per germline, CDR1 KGHSH and CDR2 LQKENI. CDR3 length equals 13 residues. CDR3 DNA: TGTGCCAGCTCACCACCCAGGGCCTACGAGCAGTACTTC. Its translation: CASSPPRAYEQYF.

This clonotype was found many times. The rearrangement joins TRBV29-1 to TRBJ1-5; the match to TRBD1 covers 7 bases. The CDR3 extends over 12 amino acids. The germline V gene has CDR1 SQVTM and CDR2 ANQGSEA. The V and J ends lost 4 bases and 4 bases, in that order; junction bases with no gene match: 1. DNA of the CDR3: TGCAGCGTTGTACAGGGGAATCAGCCCCAGCATTTT. Its protein product is CSVVQGNQPQHF.

The chain combines TRBV20-1 with TRBJ1-5, with 8 bases matching TRBD1. CDR3 length: 16 amino acids. Germline V gene sequence: CDR1 DFQATT, CDR2 SNEGSKA (reference sequence). The trim removed 3 bases at V and 0 bases at J, leaving 7 bases unmatched. The DNA of the CDR3 is TGCAGTGCTAGCGACAGGGGAACATATAGCAATCAGCCCCAGCATTTT. Translated: CSASDRGTYSNQPQHF.

This clonotype was seen at least ten times. The chain combines TRBV27 with TRBJ2-7; D may be TRBD2 (5 bases). CDR1 is MNHEY, CDR2 SMNVEV, per germline (reference sequence). Trimming pared 8 bases from V and 7 bases from J, leaving 18 bases between. The CDR3 sequence is 13 residues long. The CDR3 loop is CASQADGVGEQYF. CDR3 nucleotides: TGTGCCAGCCAAGCGGACGGGGTGGGGGAGCAGTACTTC.

V and J are TRBV12-3 or TRBV12-4 and TRBJ1-2, with D tentatively TRBD1 (6 bases). CDR3 length: 14 amino acids. With 3 bases removed from V and 8 bases from J, the gap between germline ends came to 16 bases. CDR3 protein: CASSFLRQVQGYTF. The CDR3 DNA reads as TGTGCCAGCAGTTTCCTGAGACAGGTGCAGGGCTACACCTTC.

Ten or more counts support this clonotype. This chain uses TRBV6-5 with TRBJ1-2, with D maybe TRBD1 (5 bases). Germline V lookup: CDR1 MNHEY, CDR2 SVGAGI. Trimming removed 5 bases from V and 6 bases from J, with 22 bases in between. This CDR3 has 16 residues. The CDR3 loop reads CASSNHQGLSLDGYTF. CDR3 in DNA: TGTGCCAGCAGTAACCATCAGGGATTGTCCCTAGATGGCTACACCTTC.

This clonotype was detected ten times or more. This chain links TRBV12-3 or TRBV12-4 with TRBJ2-7; perhaps TRBD2 as D (6 bases). This CDR3 is 13 amino acids long. V was pared by 7 bases and J by 3 bases, with 13 bases between. CDR3: CASNRGKGYEQYF. The CDR3 DNA reads TGTGCCAGCAACCGCGGGAAAGGCTACGAGCAGTACTTC.

This clonotype came up many times. V is TRBV24-1 and J is TRBJ1-2; unclear D gene. The CDR3 sequence is 13 residues long. V was clipped by 0 bases and J by 8 bases, with 9 bases between them. Germline CDR1 is KGHDR and CDR2 is SFDVKD. The DNA for the CDR3 is TGTGCCACCAGTGATTTGAATGCAGACGGCTACACCTTC. It specifies CATSDLNADGYTF.

In its sample, this clonotype was seen many times. V gene TRBV19 combines with J gene TRBJ2-7, with 9 bases matching TRBD2. The CDR3 is made up of 15 amino acids. Germline CDR1 is LNHDA and CDR2 is SQIVND (reference sequence). With V trimmed by 1 base and J by 7 bases, 8 bases remained unmatched. CDR3 sequence reads: CASSIGGRVLSEQYF. The CDR3 DNA reads TGTGCCAGTAGTATAGGCGGGAGGGTACTCTCTGAGCAGTACTTC.